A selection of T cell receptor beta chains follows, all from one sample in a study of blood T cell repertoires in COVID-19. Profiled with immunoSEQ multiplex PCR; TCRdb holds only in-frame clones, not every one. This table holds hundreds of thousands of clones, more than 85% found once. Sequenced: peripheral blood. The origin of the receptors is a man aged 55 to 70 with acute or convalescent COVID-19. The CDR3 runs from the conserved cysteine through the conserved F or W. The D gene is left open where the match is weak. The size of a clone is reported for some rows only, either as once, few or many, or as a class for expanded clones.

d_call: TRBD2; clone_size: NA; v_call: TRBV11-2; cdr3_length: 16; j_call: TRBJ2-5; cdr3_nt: TGTGCCAGCAGCTTAGATTGGCTAGCGGGGGAAGAGACCCAGTACTTC; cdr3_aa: CASSLDWLAGEETQYF
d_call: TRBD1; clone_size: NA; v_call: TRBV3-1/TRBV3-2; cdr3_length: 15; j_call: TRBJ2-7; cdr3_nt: TGTGCCAGCAGTTCGGGACAGTTGCGGTCCTACGAGCAGTACTTC; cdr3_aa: CASSSGQLRSYEQYF
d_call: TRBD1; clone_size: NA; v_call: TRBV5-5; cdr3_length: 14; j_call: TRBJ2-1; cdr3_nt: TGTGCCAGCAGCTTGCCGGGACAGTACAATGAGCAGTTCTTC; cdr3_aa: CASSLPGQYNEQFF
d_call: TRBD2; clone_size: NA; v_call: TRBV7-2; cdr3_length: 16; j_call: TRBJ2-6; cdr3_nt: TGTGCCAGCAGCTTGCACGGGGGGGCCGGGGCCAACGTCCTGACTTTC; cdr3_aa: CASSLHGGAGANVLTF
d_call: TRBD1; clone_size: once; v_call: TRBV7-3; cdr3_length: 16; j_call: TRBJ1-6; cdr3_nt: TGTGCCAGCAGCCAAGGGGGACAGGGCCGTAATTCACCCCTCCACTTT; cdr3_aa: CASSQGGQGRNSPLHF
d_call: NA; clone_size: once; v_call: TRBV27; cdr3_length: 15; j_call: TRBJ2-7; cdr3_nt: TGTGCCAGCAGTTTCGGCGGGCGATCCTCCTACGAGCAGTACTTC; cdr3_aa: CASSFGGRSSYEQYF
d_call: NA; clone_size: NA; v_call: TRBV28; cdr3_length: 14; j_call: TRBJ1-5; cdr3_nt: TGTGCCAGCAGTTTAAGTCAGGACAATCAGCCCCAGCATTTT; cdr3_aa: CASSLSQDNQPQHF
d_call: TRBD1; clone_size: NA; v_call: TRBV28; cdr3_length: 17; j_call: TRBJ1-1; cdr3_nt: TGTGCCAGCAGTGGCATGACAGGGGCACTAATGAACACTGAAGCTTTCTTT; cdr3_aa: CASSGMTGALMNTEAFF
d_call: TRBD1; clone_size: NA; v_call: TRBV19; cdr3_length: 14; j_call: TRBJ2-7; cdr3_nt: TGTGCCAGTGATACAGGGGGGACGGCGTACGAGCAGTACTTC; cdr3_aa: CASDTGGTAYEQYF
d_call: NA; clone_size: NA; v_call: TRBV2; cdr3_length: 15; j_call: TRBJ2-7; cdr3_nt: TGTGCCAGCAAAGAAAGGGGAACGGTCGCCTACGAGCAGTACTTC; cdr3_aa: CASKERGTVAYEQYF
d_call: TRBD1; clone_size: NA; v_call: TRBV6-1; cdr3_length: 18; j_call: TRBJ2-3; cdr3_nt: TGTGCCAGCAGTGACCATCCTCCGGGACAGGGTAGGAGGGATACGCAGTATTTT; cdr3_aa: CASSDHPPGQGRRDTQYF
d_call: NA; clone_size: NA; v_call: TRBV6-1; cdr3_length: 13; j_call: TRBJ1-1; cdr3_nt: TGTGCCAGCAGTGAACGGCAGGGGACTGAAGCTTTCTTT; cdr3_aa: CASSERQGTEAFF
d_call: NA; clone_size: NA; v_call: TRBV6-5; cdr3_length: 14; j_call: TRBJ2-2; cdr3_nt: TGTGCCAGCAAGGTGGACAGATCCACCGGGGAGCTGTTTTTT; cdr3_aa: CASKVDRSTGELFF
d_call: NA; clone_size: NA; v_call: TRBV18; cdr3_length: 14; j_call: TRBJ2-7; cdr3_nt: TGTGCCAGCTCACCGCCAATGACTCCATACGAGCAGTACTTC; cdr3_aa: CASSPPMTPYEQYF
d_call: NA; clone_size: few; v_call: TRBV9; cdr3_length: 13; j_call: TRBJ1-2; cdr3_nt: TGTGCCAGCAGCGTAGTGGCAGACTATGGCTACACCTTC; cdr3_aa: CASSVVADYGYTF
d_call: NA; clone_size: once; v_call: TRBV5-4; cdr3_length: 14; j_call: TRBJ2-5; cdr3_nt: TGTGCCAGCAGCTTTAGGGGGGGACCAGAGACCCAGTACTTC; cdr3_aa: CASSFRGGPETQYF
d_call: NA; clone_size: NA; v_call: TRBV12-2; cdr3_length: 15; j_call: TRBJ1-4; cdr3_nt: TGTGCAAGTCGCTTAACGGACAGGCAGCGTGAAAAACTGTTTTTT; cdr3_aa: CASRLTDRQREKLFF
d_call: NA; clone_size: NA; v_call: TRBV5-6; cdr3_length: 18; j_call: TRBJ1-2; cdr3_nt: TGTGCCAGCAGCCAACCGACAGCTTTAGGGAAGACTAACTATGGCTACACCTTC; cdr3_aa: CASSQPTALGKTNYGYTF
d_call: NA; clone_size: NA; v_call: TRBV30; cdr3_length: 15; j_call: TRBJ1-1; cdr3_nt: TGTGCCTGGAGTATCCAGGGTATATTGAACACTGAAGCTTTCTTT; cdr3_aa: CAWSIQGILNTEAFF
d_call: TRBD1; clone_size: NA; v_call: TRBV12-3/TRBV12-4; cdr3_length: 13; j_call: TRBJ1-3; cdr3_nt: TGTGCCAGCAGTTTCGGGACAGGGGGAACCATATATTTT; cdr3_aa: CASSFGTGGTIYF
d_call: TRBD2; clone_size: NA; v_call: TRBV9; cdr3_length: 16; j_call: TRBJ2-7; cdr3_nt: TGTGCCAGCAGCGTTGGGTCTAGCGGGTGGTCCTACGAGCAGTACTTC; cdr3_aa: CASSVGSSGWSYEQYF
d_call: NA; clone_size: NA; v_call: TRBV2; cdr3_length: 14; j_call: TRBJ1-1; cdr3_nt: TGTGCCAGCCCCAAAGGAGATCTGAACACTGAAGCTTTCTTT; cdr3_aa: CASPKGDLNTEAFF
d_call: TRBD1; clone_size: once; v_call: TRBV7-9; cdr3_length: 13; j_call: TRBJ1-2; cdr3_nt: TGTGCCAGCAGCCAAAGACAGGGAAACGGCTACACCTTC; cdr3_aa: CASSQRQGNGYTF
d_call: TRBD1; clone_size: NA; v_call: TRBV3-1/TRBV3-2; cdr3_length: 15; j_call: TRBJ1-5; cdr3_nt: TGTGCCAGCAGCCTAGGAGGGACAGGGAATCAGCCCCAGCATTTT; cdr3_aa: CASSLGGTGNQPQHF
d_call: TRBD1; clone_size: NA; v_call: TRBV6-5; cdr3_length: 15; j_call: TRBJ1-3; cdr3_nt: TGTGCCAGCAGATGGACAGGGGTTGCTGGAAACACCATATATTTT; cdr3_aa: CASRWTGVAGNTIYF
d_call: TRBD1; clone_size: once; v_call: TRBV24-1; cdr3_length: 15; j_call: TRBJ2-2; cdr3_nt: TGTGCCACCAGTAAACACAGGGGGCGCGCCGGGGAGCTGTTTTTT; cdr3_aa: CATSKHRGRAGELFF
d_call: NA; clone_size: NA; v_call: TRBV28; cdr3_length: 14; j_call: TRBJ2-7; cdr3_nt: TGTGCCAGCAGTTTATGGGGGGGAGCCTACGAGCAGTACTTC; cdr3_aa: CASSLWGGAYEQYF
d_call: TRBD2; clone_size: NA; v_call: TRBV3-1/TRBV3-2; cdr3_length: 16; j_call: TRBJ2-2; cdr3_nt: TGTGCCAGCAGCCAAGATCGGCTAGCGGGGACCGGGGAGCTGTTTTTT; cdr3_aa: CASSQDRLAGTGELFF
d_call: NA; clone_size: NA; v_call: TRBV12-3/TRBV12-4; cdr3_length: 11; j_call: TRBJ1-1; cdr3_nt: TGTGCCAGCAGTTCATTTACTGAAGCTTTCTTT; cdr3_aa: CASSSFTEAFF
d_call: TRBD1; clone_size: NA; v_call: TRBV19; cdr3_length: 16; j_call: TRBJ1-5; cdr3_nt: TGTGCCAGTAGTATCCTGACAGGGGCTACCTCTCAGCCCCAGCATTTT; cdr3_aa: CASSILTGATSQPQHF
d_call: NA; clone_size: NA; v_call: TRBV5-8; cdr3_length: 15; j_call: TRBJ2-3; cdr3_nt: TGTGCCAGCAGCTTGTCAAGCGGAGACACAGATACGCAGTATTTT; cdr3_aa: CASSLSSGDTDTQYF
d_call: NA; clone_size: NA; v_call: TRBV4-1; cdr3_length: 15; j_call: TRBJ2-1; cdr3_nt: TGCGCCAGCAGCCAAAAGCGGAACAGGGCGTTAGGGCAGTTCTTC; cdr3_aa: CASSQKRNRALGQFF
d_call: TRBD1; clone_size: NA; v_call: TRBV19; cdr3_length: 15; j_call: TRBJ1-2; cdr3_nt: TGTGCCAGTAGTATAGATCGACAGGGGGGATATGGCTACACCTTC; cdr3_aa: CASSIDRQGGYGYTF
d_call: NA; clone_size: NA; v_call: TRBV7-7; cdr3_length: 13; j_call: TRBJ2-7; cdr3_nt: TGTGCCAGCAGCCCCGGCGGGCCCCGGGAGCAGTACTTC; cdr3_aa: CASSPGGPREQYF
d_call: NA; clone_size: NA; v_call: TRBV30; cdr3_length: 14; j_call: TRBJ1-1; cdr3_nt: TGTGCCTGGAGGCTGGGGACACATAACACTGAAGCTTTCTTT; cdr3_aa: CAWRLGTHNTEAFF
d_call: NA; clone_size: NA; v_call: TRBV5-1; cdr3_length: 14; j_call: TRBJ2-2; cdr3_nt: TGCGCCAGCAGCATTCGACAGGACACCGGGGAGCTGTTTTTT; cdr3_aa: CASSIRQDTGELFF
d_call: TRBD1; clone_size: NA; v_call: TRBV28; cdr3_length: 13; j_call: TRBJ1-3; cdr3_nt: TGTGCCAGCAGTGTGGGACAGTCTAACACCATATATTTT; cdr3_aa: CASSVGQSNTIYF
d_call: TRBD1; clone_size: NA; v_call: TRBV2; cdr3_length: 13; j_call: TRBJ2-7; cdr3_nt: TGTGCCAGCAGCGTGGACAGGGGTCACGAGCAGTACTTC; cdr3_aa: CASSVDRGHEQYF
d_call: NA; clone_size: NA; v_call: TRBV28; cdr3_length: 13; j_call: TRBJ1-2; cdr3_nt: TGTGCCAGCAGGCCCACAGGGAAAGATGGCTACACCTTC; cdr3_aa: CASRPTGKDGYTF
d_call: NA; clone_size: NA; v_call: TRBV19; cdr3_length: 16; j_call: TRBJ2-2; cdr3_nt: TGTGCCAGTAGTATAGGGGCAGGGGCGAACACCGGGGAGCTGTTTTTT; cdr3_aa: CASSIGAGANTGELFF
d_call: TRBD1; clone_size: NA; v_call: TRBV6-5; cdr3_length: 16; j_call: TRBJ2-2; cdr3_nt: TGTGCCAGCAGTTCCCCGCGGACAGGGGGTTCCGGGGAGCTGTTTTTT; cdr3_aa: CASSSPRTGGSGELFF
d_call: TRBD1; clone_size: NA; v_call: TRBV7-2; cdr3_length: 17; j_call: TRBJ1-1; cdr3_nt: TGTGCCAGCAGCTCCCCCCAGGACAGGGGGTTAGGGGATGAAGCTTTCTTT; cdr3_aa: CASSSPQDRGLGDEAFF
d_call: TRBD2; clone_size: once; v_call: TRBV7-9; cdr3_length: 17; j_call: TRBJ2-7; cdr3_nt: TGTGCCAGCAGCTTAGGTATCTCTAGCGGGGGGGCCCCCGAGCAGTACTTC; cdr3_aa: CASSLGISSGGAPEQYF